This record covers a single TCR beta chain. The record originates from a study of blood T cells in healthy people across ages. V gave up 10 bases and J gave up 1 base, with 16 bases separating them. The CDR3 length is 14 residues. A sample-barcoded 5' primer and a J-beta primer mix were used in a second PCR of roughly 6 to 11 cycles. TCRdb ran MiXCR on the 5' RACE reads and lists one entry per CDR3 protein. The table has approximately 800,000 distinct CDR3 sequences, about 42% seen once. The sample comprised blood. The chain carries TRBV12-3 or TRBV12-4 and TRBJ1-1; the D is unclear. This sequence originates from a man at least 80 years old in good health. The CDR3 sequence is CANTPEGKNTEAFF. DNA of the CDR3: TGTGCCAACACGCCCGAGGGTAAGAACACTGAAGCTTTCTTT.